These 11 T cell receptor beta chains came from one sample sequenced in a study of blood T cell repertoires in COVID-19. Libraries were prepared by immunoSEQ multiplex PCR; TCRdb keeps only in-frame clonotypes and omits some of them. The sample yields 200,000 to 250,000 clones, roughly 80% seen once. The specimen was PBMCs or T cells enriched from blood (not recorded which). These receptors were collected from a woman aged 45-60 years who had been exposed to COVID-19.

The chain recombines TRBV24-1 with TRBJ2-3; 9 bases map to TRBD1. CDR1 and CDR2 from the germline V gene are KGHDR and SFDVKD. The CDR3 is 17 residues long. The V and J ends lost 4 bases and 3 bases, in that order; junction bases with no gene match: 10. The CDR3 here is CATSDAAWGQGTDTQYF. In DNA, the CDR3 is TGTGCCACCAGTGACGCCGCCTGGGGACAGGGAACAGATACGCAGTATTTT.

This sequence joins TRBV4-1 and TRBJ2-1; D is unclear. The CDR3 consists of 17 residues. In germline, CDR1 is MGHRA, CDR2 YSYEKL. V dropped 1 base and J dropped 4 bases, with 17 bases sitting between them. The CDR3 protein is CASSQVYASTSYNEQFF. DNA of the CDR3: TGCGCCAGCAGCCAAGTATACGCGTCTACTTCGTACAATGAGCAGTTCTTC.

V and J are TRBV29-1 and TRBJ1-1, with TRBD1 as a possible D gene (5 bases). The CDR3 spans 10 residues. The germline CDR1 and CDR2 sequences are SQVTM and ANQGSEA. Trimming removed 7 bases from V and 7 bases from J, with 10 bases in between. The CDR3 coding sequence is TGCAGCGCCCTTAGGGGTGAAGCTTTCTTT. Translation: CSALRGEAFF.

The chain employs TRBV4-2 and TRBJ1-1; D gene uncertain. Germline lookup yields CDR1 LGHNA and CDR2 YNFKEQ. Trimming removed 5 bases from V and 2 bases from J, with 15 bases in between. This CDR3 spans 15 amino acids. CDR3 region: CASSIASGRNTEAFF. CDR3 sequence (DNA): TGTGCCAGCAGCATCGCCAGCGGGAGAAACACTGAAGCTTTCTTT.

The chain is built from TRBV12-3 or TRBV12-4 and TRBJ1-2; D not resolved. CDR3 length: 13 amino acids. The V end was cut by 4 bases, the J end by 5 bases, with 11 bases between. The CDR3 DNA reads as TGTGCCAGCAGTTCGTCAACTATGTATGGCTACACCTTC. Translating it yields CASSSSTMYGYTF.

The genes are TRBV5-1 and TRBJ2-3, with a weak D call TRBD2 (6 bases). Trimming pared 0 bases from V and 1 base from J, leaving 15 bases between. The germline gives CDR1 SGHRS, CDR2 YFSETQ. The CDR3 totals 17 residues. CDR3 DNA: TGCGCCAGCAGCTTGGCTGGGGCGGGATGGGGCACAGATACGCAGTATTTT. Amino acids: CASSLAGAGWGTDTQYF.

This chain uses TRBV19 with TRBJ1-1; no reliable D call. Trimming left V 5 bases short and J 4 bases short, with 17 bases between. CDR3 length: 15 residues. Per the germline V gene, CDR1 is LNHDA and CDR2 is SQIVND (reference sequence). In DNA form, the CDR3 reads TGTGCCAGTAGTGTCCCACGGAGGGTGTTCACTGAAGCTTTCTTT. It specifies CASSVPRRVFTEAFF.

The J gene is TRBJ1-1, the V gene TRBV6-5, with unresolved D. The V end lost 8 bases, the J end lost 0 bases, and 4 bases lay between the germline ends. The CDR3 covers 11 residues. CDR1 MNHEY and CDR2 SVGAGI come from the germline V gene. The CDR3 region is CASQVNTEAFF. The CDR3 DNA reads TGTGCCAGCCAGGTGAACACTGAAGCTTTCTTT.

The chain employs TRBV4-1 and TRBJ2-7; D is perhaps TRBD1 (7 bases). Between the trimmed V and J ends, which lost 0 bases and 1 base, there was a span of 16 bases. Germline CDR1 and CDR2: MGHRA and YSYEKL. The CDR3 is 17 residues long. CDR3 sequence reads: CASSQEEGQTLSYEQYF. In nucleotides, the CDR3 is TGCGCCAGCAGCCAAGAGGAGGGACAGACCTTATCCTACGAGCAGTACTTC.

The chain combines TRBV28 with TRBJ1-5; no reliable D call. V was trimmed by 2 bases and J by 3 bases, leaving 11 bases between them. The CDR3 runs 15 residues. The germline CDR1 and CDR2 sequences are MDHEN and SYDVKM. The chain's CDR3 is CASSLVAFLNQPQHF. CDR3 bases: TGTGCCAGCAGTTTAGTGGCATTCCTCAATCAGCCCCAGCATTTT.

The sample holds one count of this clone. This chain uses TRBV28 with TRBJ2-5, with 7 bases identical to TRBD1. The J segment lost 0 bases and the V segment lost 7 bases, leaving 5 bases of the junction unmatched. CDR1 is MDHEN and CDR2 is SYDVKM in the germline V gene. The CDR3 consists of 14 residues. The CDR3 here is CASKSGGYQETQYF. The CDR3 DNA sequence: TGTGCCAGCAAATCAGGGGGATACCAAGAGACCCAGTACTTC.